This T cell receptor (beta chain) was retrieved from a study of graft-versus-host responses after intestinal transplantation (dated by TCRdb to about 2021). Describing the broader study: Recipients received multivisceral, liver-intestinal, or isolated intestinal transplants. Of the roughly 25 intestinal transplant recipients enrolled in the cohort, one of whom was a retransplant, 3 patients without pretransplant specimens were excluded. Alloreactive clones were identified by sequencing pre-transplant mixed lymphocyte reaction products and comparing them with unstimulated pre-transplant donor and recipient T cells. Samples from a few later patients were sequenced in-house on an Illumina MiSeq with MiXCR processing rather than by the commercial service. A peak of at least 4% donor T cells among recipient peripheral blood mononuclear cells was the definition used for donor T cell macrochimerism. Every recipient was given anti-thymocyte globulin induction, followed by approximately three years of maintenance tacrolimus and steroids. Bulk TCR-beta CDR3 sequencing was used to track graft-versus-host and host-versus-graft alloreactive T cell clones in the graft, circulation and bone marrow after intestinal transplantation. The paper's findings and limits, for the study overall: In patients with donor T cell macrochimerism, the allografts had high GvH to HvG T cell clonal ratios. GvH clones were detected in recipient bone marrow, and some of these GvH clones were observed earlier in ileal mucosa or blood, consistent with an intestinal mucosal origin. The conclusions were limited by the relatively low number and heterogeneity of the intestinal transplant patients. Early after transplant, peak levels of circulating GvH clones were found to be associated with declines in HvG clones.

This clone was counted a single time. The antigen it recognizes is unknown. No quality values exist for individual bases; no much larger clone is one base distant. CDR1 SGHRS and CDR2 YFSETQ were looked up in the germline V gene. V was cut back by 6 bases and J by 1 base, leaving a gap of 13 bases between them. The CDR3, cysteine through phenylalanine, is 14 amino acids long. Just CDR3 DNA is preserved here, 42 bases in frame from base 1. In the first month after transplant, blood samples were collected up to 4 times, and after that at least monthly when available. Receptors were amplified or captured by the immunoSEQ multiplex PCR assay. Adaptive Biotechnologies carried out high-throughput TCR-beta CDR3 sequencing of genomic DNA for most patients. The study's own analysis went as follows. Adaptive's ImmunoSEQ software was the source of the TCR sequencing data for 18 patients, while a few other patients were processed with MiXCR and VDJtools. Because the origin of CDR3 nucleotide sequences shared between donor and recipient could not be assigned, those sequences were removed. Alloreactive clones required at least 2-fold expansion over unstimulated cells and minimum CFSE-low frequency of 0.002% (template counts) or 0.001% (read counts). Clones detected in sequenced pre-transplant spleen, lymph node, or MLR CFSE-low populations of the donor or recipient were defined as mappable. Cumulative frequency of alloreactive clones was calculated as a percentage of all sequences weighted by copy number. TCRdb obtained this table from immuneACCESS and retained in-frame rearrangements with V and J assigned. These tables miss some clones; where compared with another copy, unresolved V genes account for less than half of the shortfall, and the remainder is unexplained. V and J calls and clone size follow that table, whereas D and trimming were derived from the DNA. This sample has approximately 89,000 clones in its table, and around 90% of those were observed once. 15% to 20% of the sample goes to the ten largest clones.

Recombination connected TRBV5-1 to TRBJ2-5, with a tentative D gene TRBD2 over 5 matching bases. Sequenced here: PBMCs, sampled about 450 days after intestinal transplant. The TCR comes from a human patient who received an intestinal transplant, so some T cells may come from the graft donor. The DNA is as follows: TGCGCCAGCACTCCCCCGGGAAGCCAAGAGACCCAGTACTTC. This yields the protein CASTPPGSQETQYF.